This is a list of T cell receptor beta chains from one sample in a study of OX40 agonist ivuxolimab in advanced cancers. Profiled with immunoSEQ multiplex PCR; TCRdb holds only in-frame clones, not every one. The table records 62,000 or so clones, 75% to 95% of them present only once. The sequences come from CD4+ or CD8+ T cells sorted from blood, collected in a trial of the OX40 agonist ivuxolimab. These TCRs come from an adult with an advanced solid tumor such as melanoma, head and neck, liver or kidney cancer. Each CDR3 is given with its conserved first and last residue. D genes are given only for firm matches. Clone sizes are given selectively: once, few, many, or a class where the clone is expanded.

D: -; J: TRBJ1-4; size: -; V: TRBV18; CDR3: CASSPPMGTNEKLFF; DNA: TGTGCCAGCTCACCACCGATGGGGACAAATGAAAAACTGTTTTTT
D: -; J: TRBJ2-2; size: -; V: TRBV25-1; CDR3: CASSTESGELFF; DNA: TGTGCCAGCAGTACAGAGTCCGGGGAGCTGTTTTTT
D: -; J: TRBJ1-3; size: once; V: TRBV7-2; CDR3: CASSLGAGSFGNTIYF; DNA: TGTGCCAGCAGCTTAGGGGCAGGGTCATTTGGAAACACCATATATTTT
D: -; J: TRBJ2-3; size: -; V: TRBV27; CDR3: CASSLGHPTDTQYF; DNA: TGTGCCAGCAGTTTAGGTCACCCCACAGATACGCAGTATTTT
D: -; J: TRBJ1-6; size: -; V: TRBV15; CDR3: CATSRVKGLTPLHF; DNA: TGTGCCACCAGCAGAGTGAAGGGGCTGACACCCCTCCACTTT
D: -; J: TRBJ2-7; size: few; V: TRBV10-1; CDR3: CASSESDSYEQYF; DNA: TGCGCCAGCAGTGAATCGGACAGCTACGAGCAGTACTTC
D: -; J: TRBJ2-7; size: -; V: TRBV7-3; CDR3: CASSLGGLAGPSYEQYF; DNA: TGTGCCAGCAGCCTAGGCGGTCTAGCTGGACCCTCCTACGAGCAGTACTTC
D: -; J: TRBJ2-7; size: -; V: TRBV29-1; CDR3: CSVGRTVNTYEQYF; DNA: TGCAGCGTTGGGAGGACAGTAAATACCTACGAGCAGTACTTC
D: -; J: TRBJ2-2; size: -; V: TRBV5-1; CDR3: CASRPETTGELFF; DNA: TGCGCCAGCCGGCCGGAGACCACCGGGGAGCTGTTTTTT
D: -; J: TRBJ1-2; size: -; V: TRBV6-1; CDR3: CASSERGGYTF; DNA: TGTGCCAGCAGTGAAAGGGGTGGCTACACCTTC
D: -; J: TRBJ2-2; size: -; V: TRBV5-1; CDR3: CASSLERGNTGELFF; DNA: TGCGCCAGCAGCTTGGAAAGGGGGAACACCGGGGAGCTGTTTTTT
D: -; J: TRBJ1-5; size: -; V: TRBV19; CDR3: CASSMDGLGPQHF; DNA: TGTGCCAGTAGTATGGACGGACTCGGGCCCCAGCATTTT
D: -; J: TRBJ2-2; size: -; V: TRBV7-7; CDR3: CASSLLGGTGELFF; DNA: TGTGCTAGCAGCTTATTAGGGGGGACCGGGGAGCTGTTTTTT
D: TRBD1; J: TRBJ2-7; size: -; V: TRBV7-9; CDR3: CASSPPLRTGAVGEQYF; DNA: TGTGCCAGCAGTCCTCCTTTGCGGACAGGGGCCGTAGGCGAGCAGTACTTC
D: TRBD1; J: TRBJ2-2; size: once; V: TRBV4-1; CDR3: CASSQGEGQGGTGELFF; DNA: TGCGCCAGCAGCCAAGGGGAGGGACAGGGGGGCACCGGGGAGCTGTTTTTT
D: -; J: TRBJ2-5; size: -; V: TRBV30; CDR3: CAWSVLGGETQYF; DNA: TGTGCCTGGAGTGTACTCGGTGGAGAGACCCAGTACTTC
D: TRBD2; J: TRBJ2-7; size: -; V: TRBV11-1; CDR3: CASSLAGGAYEQYF; DNA: TGTGCCAGCAGCTTAGCGGGAGGGGCCTACGAGCAGTACTTC
D: TRBD1; J: TRBJ2-7; size: -; V: TRBV6-6; CDR3: CASSYSGQGAYEQYF; DNA: TGTGCCAGCAGTTACTCAGGGCAGGGGGCCTACGAGCAGTACTTC
D: TRBD1; J: TRBJ2-7; size: -; V: TRBV12-5; CDR3: CASGLLVPGQGQGVYEQYF; DNA: TGTGCTAGTGGTTTGCTGGTCCCGGGACAGGGCCAGGGGGTCTACGAGCAGTACTTC
D: TRBD1; J: TRBJ1-1; size: -; V: TRBV6-1; CDR3: CASSEGGQGINTEAFF; DNA: TGTGCCAGCAGTGAAGGCGGACAGGGTATAAACACTGAAGCTTTCTTT
D: -; J: TRBJ2-3; size: -; V: TRBV27; CDR3: CASSHSRSSTDTQYF; DNA: TGTGCCAGCAGTCACAGCCGCTCTAGCACAGATACGCAGTATTTT
D: -; J: TRBJ2-5; size: -; V: TRBV2; CDR3: CASKWTFQETQYF; DNA: TGTGCCAGCAAGTGGACTTTTCAAGAGACCCAGTACTTC
D: TRBD1; J: TRBJ2-7; size: -; V: TRBV10-3; CDR3: CAISEGGNEQYF; DNA: TGTGCCATCAGTGAAGGGGGCAATGAGCAGTACTTC
D: -; J: TRBJ2-7; size: -; V: TRBV6-6; CDR3: CAAGTRYEQYF; DNA: TGTGCGGCAGGAACCCGCTACGAGCAGTACTTC
D: -; J: TRBJ1-5; size: -; V: TRBV6-6; CDR3: CASRPGTKNQPQHF; DNA: TGTGCCAGCAGGCCCGGGACAAAAAATCAGCCCCAGCATTTT
D: TRBD1; J: TRBJ2-7; size: -; V: TRBV28; CDR3: CASSSPEGQGTYEQYF; DNA: TGTGCCAGCAGTTCGCCAGAGGGACAGGGGACCTACGAGCAGTACTTC
D: -; J: TRBJ1-2; size: once; V: TRBV11-2; CDR3: CASSFGRIRGYGYTF; DNA: TGTGCCAGCAGCTTTGGGCGTATCCGCGGCTATGGCTACACCTTC
D: -; J: TRBJ2-4; size: -; V: TRBV5-1; CDR3: CASSHITGRVAKNIQYF; DNA: TGCGCCAGCAGCCATATAACAGGGAGGGTAGCCAAAAACATTCAGTACTTC
D: TRBD1; J: TRBJ2-5; size: -; V: TRBV9; CDR3: CASSVALARGETQYF; DNA: TGTGCCAGCAGCGTAGCCCTCGCCAGGGGGGAGACCCAGTACTTC
D: TRBD2; J: TRBJ2-3; size: once; V: TRBV5-1; CDR3: CASSSGLAGVPDTQYF; DNA: TGCGCCAGCAGCTCAGGACTAGCGGGAGTGCCAGATACGCAGTATTTT
D: -; J: TRBJ2-7; size: -; V: TRBV21-1; CDR3: CYGLGLGSYEQYF; DNA: TGCTATGGGCTGGGTCTTGGGTCCTACGAGCAGTACTTC
D: TRBD1; J: TRBJ2-5; size: -; V: TRBV19; CDR3: CASSGRKRDREQETQYF; DNA: TGTGCCAGTAGTGGCCGAAAACGGGACAGGGAACAAGAGACCCAGTACTTC
D: -; J: TRBJ2-5; size: -; V: TRBV28; CDR3: CATKGGVRETQYF; DNA: TGTGCCACAAAGGGGGGGGTGCGAGAGACCCAGTACTTC